These 30 T cell receptor beta chains share one sample of origin, sequenced in a study of OX40 agonist ivuxolimab in advanced cancers. Data came from immunoSEQ multiplex PCR; TCRdb stores just in-frame clones and leaves some out. The table has tens of thousands of clones, 85% to 95% seen once; the top ten hold about 13%. The source material was CD4+ or CD8+ T cells sorted from blood, sampled in a trial of the OX40 agonist ivuxolimab. The receptors come from an adult with an advanced solid tumor such as melanoma, head and neck, liver or kidney cancer.

The rearrangement joins TRBV6-5 to TRBJ2-3, with D unresolved. Looked up from germline, CDR1 is MNHEY and CDR2 is SVGAGI. The V end lost 0 bases, the J end lost 3 bases, and 10 bases lay between the germline ends. This CDR3 comprises 15 residues. The CDR3 is CASSYSLGGTDTQYF. In DNA, the CDR3 is TGTGCCAGCAGTTACTCCCTTGGCGGAACAGATACGCAGTATTTT.

This clone was observed a single time. The rearrangement uses TRBV7-9 and TRBJ2-7; 10 bases align to TRBD2. CDR3 length: 16 amino acids. The germline V gene has CDR1 SEHNR and CDR2 FQNEAQ (reference sequence). With 1 base clipped from V and 1 base from J, the junction kept 4 bases outside the gene matches. The CDR3 nucleotides are TGTGCCAGCAGCTTAGGTGTACTAGCGGGATCCTACGAGCAGTACTTC. Its protein product is CASSLGVLAGSYEQYF. The full variable domain, in which reference TRBV7-9 and TRBJ2-7 provide the parts outside the CDR3, is DTGVSQNPRHKITKRGQNVTFRCDPISEHNRLYWYRQTLGQGPEFLTYFQNEAQLEKSRLLSDRFSAERPKGSFSTLEIQRTEQGDSAMYLCASSLGVLAGSYEQYFGPGTRLTVT.

V and J are TRBV6-5 and TRBJ1-3; D not certain. This CDR3 is built from 15 residues. The ends were cut back, 2 bases at V and 0 bases at J, with 8 bases in the middle. The germline CDR1 and CDR2 sequences are MNHEY and SVGAGI. Here the CDR3 reads CASSYGQYSGNTIYF. The CDR3 DNA follows: TGTGCCAGCAGTTACGGGCAGTACTCTGGAAACACCATATATTTT.

CDR3 sequence (DNA): TGTGCCAGCACCCTAACGGGAACCCCAACTAATGAAAAACTGTTTTTT. It codes for CASTLTGTPTNEKLFF. The rearrangement joins TRBV27 to TRBJ1-4, with D unresolved. The CDR3 has 16 residues. CDR1 is MNHEY, CDR2 SMNVEV, per germline (reference sequence). The V end lost 7 bases, the J end lost 0 bases, and 15 bases lay between the germline ends.

This clone was counted once. The chain combines TRBV4-3 with TRBJ2-1, with a possible D match to TRBD2 (6 bases). CDR3 length equals 19 residues. The V gene's germline CDR1 is LGHNA and CDR2 YSLEER. V was trimmed by 0 bases and J by 7 bases, leaving 25 bases between them. This CDR3 reads CASSQDSPDRNPGRNEQFF. The CDR3 region has the DNA TGCGCCAGCAGCCAAGATAGCCCCGATCGGAATCCGGGGAGGAATGAGCAGTTCTTC.

The V gene is TRBV27, the J gene TRBJ1-5, with D possibly being TRBD1 (5 bases). The CDR3 loop spans 14 amino acids. Germline CDR1 MNHEY, CDR2 SMNVEV (reference sequence). V was clipped by 7 bases and J by 3 bases, with 13 bases between them. Here the CDR3 reads CASTLWGNNQPQHF. As DNA, the CDR3 is TGTGCCAGCACCCTATGGGGGAACAATCAGCCCCAGCATTTT.

The rearrangement joins TRBV5-5 to TRBJ1-2, with D tentatively TRBD1 (6 bases). The CDR3 is 15 residues long. CDR1 is SGHKS and CDR2 is YYEKEE in the germline V gene (reference sequence). The germline V and J ends were trimmed by 4 bases and 8 bases, with 21 bases remaining between them. The CDR3 spells CASSRTITGKGGYTF. The CDR3 coding sequence is TGTGCCAGCAGCCGTACCATCACAGGGAAAGGCGGCTACACCTTC.

J is TRBJ2-7 and V is TRBV4-3; 7 bases align to TRBD1. V trimming: 0 bases; J trimming: 2 bases; junction bases outside the gene matches: 7. The CDR3 is 16 residues long. Germline assignment: CDR1 LGHNA and CDR2 YSLEER. The CDR3 DNA reads as TGCGCCAGCAGCCAAGAGAGTAGAGGACAGGCCTACGAGCAGTACTTC. This codes for CASSQESRGQAYEQYF.

CDR3 region: CSVGRTYEQYF. The CDR3 DNA reads as TGCAGCGTTGGGCGGACCTACGAGCAGTACTTC. The genes are TRBV29-1 and TRBJ2-7; D gene uncertain. V lost 4 bases to trimming and J lost 2 bases, with 6 bases between them. Germline V lookup: CDR1 SQVTM, CDR2 ANQGSEA. CDR3 length: 11 residues.

V usage is TRBV6-5 and J usage is TRBJ1-1; the D gene is possibly TRBD1 (5 bases). V was shortened by 0 bases and J by 4 bases, with 12 bases between the two germline ends. CDR3 size: 15 residues. The germline gives CDR1 MNHEY, CDR2 SVGAGI. The CDR3 nucleotides are TGTGCCAGCAGTTACTCCGGGCAGGGAGCCACTGAAGCTTTCTTT. This translates into CASSYSGQGATEAFF.

V and J are TRBV28 and TRBJ2-3; 9 bases line up with TRBD2. Germline V gene lookup returns CDR1 MDHEN and CDR2 SYDVKM. The V and J ends lost 4 bases and 3 bases, in that order; junction bases with no gene match: 5. The CDR3 is 15 amino acids. The CDR3 bases are TGTGCCAGCAGTTCCGAGCGGGAGGTAACAGATACGCAGTATTTT. Protein sequence: CASSSEREVTDTQYF.

The chain has TRBV10-3 and TRBJ1-4; D is ambiguous. The CDR3 spans 14 residues. Germline V CDR1 and CDR2: ENHRY, SYGVKD. The V end was cut by 3 bases, the J end by 0 bases, with 5 bases between. DNA of the CDR3: TGTGCCATCAGTGATTGGGCAACTAATGAAAAACTGTTTTTT. Protein: CAISDWATNEKLFF.

The chain is built from TRBV7-2 and TRBJ2-2, with 8 bases that match TRBD2. V was clipped by 1 base and J by 4 bases; unmatched bases: 5. The germline CDR1 and CDR2 sequences are SGHTA and FQGNSA. The CDR3 length is 16 residues. The CDR3 nucleotides read TGTGCCAGCAGCTTAGTAGCGGGGAGGGCCACCGGGGAGCTGTTTTTT. Amino acids: CASSLVAGRATGELFF.

The V gene is TRBV5-4, the J gene TRBJ1-5; 7 bases line up with TRBD1. CDR1 is SGHNT, CDR2 YYREEE, per germline (reference sequence). The CDR3 totals 13 residues. V trimming: 0 bases; J trimming: 6 bases; junction bases outside the gene matches: 0. The CDR3: CASSLGQGQPQHF. The CDR3 DNA reads TGTGCCAGCAGCTTGGGACAGGGTCAGCCCCAGCATTTT.

V usage is TRBV9 and J usage is TRBJ1-4; 8 bases map to TRBD1. V was clipped by 3 bases and J by 0 bases; unmatched bases: 1. The CDR3 consists of 15 residues. From germline, CDR1 is SGDLS and CDR2 YYNGEE. CDR3 DNA sequence: TGTGCCAGCAGCGCGGGACAGGCAACTAATGAAAAACTGTTTTTT. Translation: CASSAGQATNEKLFF. Supplemented by reference TRBV9 and TRBJ1-4, the full variable domain reads DSGVTQTPKHLITATGQRVTLRCSPRSGDLSVYWYQQSLDQGLQFLIQYYNGEERAKGNILERFSAQQFPDLHSELNLSSLELGDSALYFCASSAGQATNEKLFFGSGTQLSVL.

This clone occurred once. The chain has TRBV6-5 and TRBJ1-1; D not resolved. V lost 0 bases and J lost 0, with 2 bases in between. Germline V CDR1 and CDR2: MNHEY, SVGAGI. CDR3 length: 13 amino acids. The CDR3 DNA follows: TGTGCCAGCAGTTACTCAATGAACACTGAAGCTTTCTTT. Translation gives CASSYSMNTEAFF.

A single count supports this clone. V and J are TRBV2 and TRBJ1-5, with TRBD1 as a possible D gene (5 bases). The CDR3 length is 16 residues. V dropped 2 bases and J dropped 5 bases, with 16 bases sitting between them. Looked up from germline, CDR1 is SNHLY and CDR2 is FYNNEI. The CDR3 reads CASSESIRGPYQPQHF. Written as DNA, the CDR3 is TGTGCCAGCAGTGAAAGTATTAGGGGACCCTATCAGCCCCAGCATTTT.

The chain carries TRBV19 and TRBJ1-1; no reliable D call. The CDR3 is 16 amino acids. Germline lookup yields CDR1 LNHDA and CDR2 SQIVND (reference sequence). With 6 bases removed from V and 2 bases from J, the gap between germline ends came to 19 bases. Here the CDR3 DNA reads TGTGCCAGTAGCGAAACACCAACTCCCGGAAACACTGAAGCTTTCTTT. This sequence encodes CASSETPTPGNTEAFF.

This chain links TRBV9 with TRBJ2-1; 8 bases align to TRBD2. The CDR3 spans 17 residues. V lost 0 bases to trimming and J lost 9 bases; unmatched junction nucleotides: 14. Germline assignment: CDR1 SGDLS and CDR2 YYNGEE. The CDR3 coding sequence is TGTGCCAGCAGCGTAGGTTCACGGGAGGGCCATGAGATTGAGCAGTTCTTC. Translated: CASSVGSREGHEIEQFF.

The chain uses TRBV29-1 and TRBJ2-3; 9 bases agree with TRBD2. This CDR3 spans 15 amino acids. Germline CDR1 SQVTM, CDR2 ANQGSEA. J gave up 5 bases and V 6 bases, and 12 bases lay outside the gene matches. The DNA of the CDR3 is TGCAGCGTGGTAGGCGTAGCGGGAGATCGAGATACGCAGTATTTT. Translated: CSVVGVAGDRDTQYF.

V gene TRBV28 combines with J gene TRBJ1-2, with TRBD1 as a possible D gene (5 bases). CDR1 is MDHEN, CDR2 SYDVKM, per germline. The germline V and J ends were trimmed by 6 bases and 8 bases, with 19 bases remaining between them. This CDR3 comprises 14 residues. DNA for the CDR3: TGTGCCAGCAGACCTACCCAGGGTGCTAGCGGCTACACCTTC. This translates into CASRPTQGASGYTF.

The chain carries TRBV30 and TRBJ2-3; TRBD1 matches at 9 bases. The CDR3 covers 15 residues. The germline V gene has CDR1 GTSNPN and CDR2 SVGIG (reference sequence). J gave up 4 bases and V 0 bases, and 5 bases lay outside the gene matches. The CDR3, as DNA: TGTGCCTGGAGTGTTTGGACAGGGGATGCAGATACGCAGTATTTT. Its protein is CAWSVWTGDADTQYF.

The V and J genes are TRBV2 and TRBJ2-1; the D gene is possibly TRBD2 (5 bases). V shed 3 bases and J shed 7 bases, with 7 bases lying between them. The CDR3 spans 12 residues. Germline CDR1 SNHLY, CDR2 FYNNEI. CDR3 region: CASSDGVNEQFF. The CDR3 bases are TGTGCCAGCAGTGACGGGGTTAATGAGCAGTTCTTC.

The rearrangement joins TRBV27 to TRBJ2-7; weak D call: TRBD2 (5 bases). V lost 3 bases and J lost 5, with 14 bases in between. The CDR3 consists of 14 residues. Germline CDR1 is MNHEY and CDR2 is SMNVEV (reference sequence). CDR3 residues: CASSFRGDPDEQYF. The CDR3 DNA is TGTGCCAGCAGTTTTCGGGGAGATCCCGACGAGCAGTACTTC.

The chain employs TRBV6-5 and TRBJ1-4; 7 bases fit TRBD1. From germline, CDR1 is MNHEY and CDR2 SVGAGI. With 0 bases clipped from V and 5 bases from J, the junction kept 3 bases outside the gene matches. The CDR3 spans 15 residues. CDR3 loop: CASSYSGQINEKLFF. The CDR3 coding sequence is TGTGCCAGCAGTTACTCGGGACAGATAAATGAAAAACTGTTTTTT.

The chain couples TRBV5-6 to TRBJ2-7, with TRBD2 as a possible D gene (7 bases). The CDR3 sequence is 12 residues long. From germline, CDR1 is SGHDT and CDR2 YYEEEE. V was pared by 4 bases and J by 9 bases, with 14 bases between. The CDR3 region has the DNA TGTGCCAGCAGCCCAGGGGCGGGAGTGCAGTACTTC. Translation gives CASSPGAGVQYF. Full variable domain (remainder filled in from reference TRBV5-6 and TRBJ2-7): DAGVTQSPTHLIKTRGQQVTLRCSPKSGHDTVSWYQQALGQGPQFIFQYYEEEERQRGNFPDRFSGHQFPNYSSELNVNALLLGDSALYLCASSPGAGVQYFGPGTRLTVT.

The rearrangement links TRBV27 to TRBJ2-1, with D possibly TRBD1 on 5 matching bases. The CDR3 spans 13 residues. The ends were cut back, 6 bases at V and 5 bases at J, with 11 bases in the middle. In germline, CDR1 is MNHEY, CDR2 SMNVEV (reference sequence). CDR3 in DNA: TGTGCCAGCAGCTTAGGACAACACAATGAGCAGTTCTTC. Translated: CASSLGQHNEQFF.

V usage is TRBV19 and J usage is TRBJ2-5; no definite D call. Per the germline V gene, CDR1 is LNHDA and CDR2 is SQIVND (reference sequence). The CDR3 runs to 11 residues. The V gene lost 8 bases and the J gene lost 7 bases, with 11 bases spanning the gap. The CDR3 is CASALYGTQYF. CDR3 sequence (DNA): TGTGCCAGTGCCCTTTACGGGACCCAGTACTTC.

V and J are TRBV10-3 and TRBJ2-1; D might be TRBD1 (5 bases). The CDR3 totals 18 residues. CDR1 and CDR2 from the germline V gene are ENHRY and SYGVKD. The V end was cut by 0 bases, the J end by 0 bases, with 15 bases between. CDR3 protein: CAISESTRGRSSYNEQFF. CDR3 nucleotides: TGTGCCATCAGTGAGTCGACAAGGGGCCGGAGCTCCTACAATGAGCAGTTCTTC.

The chain couples TRBV29-1 to TRBJ2-7; possibly TRBD1 or TRBD2 for D (5 bases each). Trimming took 6 bases from V and 3 from J, leaving 36 bases between them. Per germline, CDR1 SQVTM and CDR2 ANQGSEA. CDR3 size: 20 residues. The CDR3 reads CSVSTNAPPTRGRSYYEQYF. The CDR3 nucleotides are TGCAGCGTCTCCACTAACGCTCCCCCCACGAGGGGACGCTCCTACTACGAGCAGTACTTC.